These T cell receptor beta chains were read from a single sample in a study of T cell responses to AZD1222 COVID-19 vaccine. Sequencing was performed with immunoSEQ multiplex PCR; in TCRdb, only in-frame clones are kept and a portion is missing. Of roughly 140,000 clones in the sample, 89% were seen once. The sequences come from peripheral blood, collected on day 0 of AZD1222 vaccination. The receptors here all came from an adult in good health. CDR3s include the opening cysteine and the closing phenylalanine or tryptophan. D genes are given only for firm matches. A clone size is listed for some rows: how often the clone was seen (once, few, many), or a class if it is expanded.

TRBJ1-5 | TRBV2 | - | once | TGTGCCAGCAGTGCGGGAAGCAATCAGCCCCAGCATTTT | CASSAGSNQPQHF
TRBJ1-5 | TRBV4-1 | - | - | TGCGCCAGCAGCCAAGATTGGGCGTGGCAGGACCATCAGCCCCAGCATTTT | CASSQDWAWQDHQPQHF
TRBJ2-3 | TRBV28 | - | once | TGTGCCAGCGGAAGGATGCCGACAGATACGCAGTATTTT | CASGRMPTDTQYF
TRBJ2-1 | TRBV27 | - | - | TGTGCCAGCAGTTTAGGAGGGGTGGATGAGCAGTTCTTC | CASSLGGVDEQFF
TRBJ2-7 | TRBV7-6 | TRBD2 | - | TGTGCCAGCAGCCCGGGGGGCGGGAGGGCCTACCACGAGCAGTACTTC | CASSPGGGRAYHEQYF
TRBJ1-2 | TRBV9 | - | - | TGTGCCAGCAGCGTAGGGCTTGCGGGAACTGATGGCTACACCTTC | CASSVGLAGTDGYTF
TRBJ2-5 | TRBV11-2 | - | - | TGTGCCAGCAGCCTTTCTCGGCAGACCCAGTACTTC | CASSLSRQTQYF
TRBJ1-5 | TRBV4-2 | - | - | TGTGCCAGCAGTCGGACGGATTATAGCAATCAGCCCCAGCATTTT | CASSRTDYSNQPQHF
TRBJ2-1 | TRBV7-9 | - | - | TGTGCCAGCAGCGCTACAACCGGGACGCAAAAATCCAATGAGCAGTTCTTC | CASSATTGTQKSNEQFF
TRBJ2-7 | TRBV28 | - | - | TGTGCCAGCAGTCTTAGGTACGAGCAGTACTTC | CASSLRYEQYF
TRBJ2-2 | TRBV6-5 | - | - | TGTGCCAGCAGGTCGGGCCGGGGGTGGTCCGGGGAGCTGTTTTTT | CASRSGRGWSGELFF
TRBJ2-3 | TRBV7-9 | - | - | TGTGCCAGCAGTTTCCGGACGGCACACGATACGCAGTATTTT | CASSFRTAHDTQYF
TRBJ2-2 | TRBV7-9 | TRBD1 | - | TGTGCCAGCAGCTCCTCCGGGACAGGGGCGAACACCGGGGAGCTGTTTTTT | CASSSSGTGANTGELFF
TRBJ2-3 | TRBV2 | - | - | TGTGCCAGCAGTCGGCTACGGACAGATACGCAGTATTTT | CASSRLRTDTQYF
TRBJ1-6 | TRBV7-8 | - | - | TGTGCCAGCAGCTTAGTGGGTAGTAATTCACCCCTCCACTTT | CASSLVGSNSPLHF
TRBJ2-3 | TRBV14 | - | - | TGTGCCAGCAGCCAGTGGCGGGGAAGCACAGATACGCAGTATTTT | CASSQWRGSTDTQYF
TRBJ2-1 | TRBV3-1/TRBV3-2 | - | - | TGTGCCAGCAGCCAAGATCTGAACAGGAATGAGCAGTTCTTC | CASSQDLNRNEQFF
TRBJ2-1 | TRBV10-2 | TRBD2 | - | TGCGCCAGCAACCAGCGGGGGTACAATGAGCAGTTCTTC | CASNQRGYNEQFF
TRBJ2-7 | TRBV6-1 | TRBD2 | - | TGTGCCAGCAGTGAATCGGCTAGCGGGGGGCAAAATTGGTACGAGCAGTACTTC | CASSESASGGQNWYEQYF
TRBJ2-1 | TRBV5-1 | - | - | TGCGCCAGCAGCTTGGCCGGAAGGCAGCCTTACAATGAGCAGTTCTTC | CASSLAGRQPYNEQFF
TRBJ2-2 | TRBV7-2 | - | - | TGTGCCAGCAGCCGCAATTCCTTTACCGGGGAGCTGTTTTTT | CASSRNSFTGELFF
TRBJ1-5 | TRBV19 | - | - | TGTGCCAGTAACATTAGAGGGTTGGGTCAGCCCCAGCATTTT | CASNIRGLGQPQHF
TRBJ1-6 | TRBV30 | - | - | TGTGCCTGGACTGTCCTCCGGAGGCCACCCCTCCACTTT | CAWTVLRRPPLHF
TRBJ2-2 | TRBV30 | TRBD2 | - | TGTGCCTGGAGTGTAAGGGCCCTCGGGGGGGCGGCGGAGCTGTTTTTT | CAWSVRALGGAAELFF
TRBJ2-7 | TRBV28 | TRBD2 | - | TGTGCCAGCAGTTCGCCCCTTAAAAGACTAGCGGGAGGTCGGTGCGAGCAGTACTTC | CASSSPLKRLAGGRCEQYF
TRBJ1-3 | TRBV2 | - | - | TGTGCCAGCAGTGGAGACCCTGGAAACACCATATATTTT | CASSGDPGNTIYF
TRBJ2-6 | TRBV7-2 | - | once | TGTGCCAGCAGCTTGCCCAGGGGGGCCAACGTCCTGACTTTC | CASSLPRGANVLTF
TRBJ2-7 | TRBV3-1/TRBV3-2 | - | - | TGTGCCAGCAGCTTCGGGACTGGCGGGGAGCAGTACTTC | CASSFGTGGEQYF
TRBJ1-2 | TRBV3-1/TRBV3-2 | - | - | TGTGCCAGCAGCCAAGATGGATTACAGGGCCCCTCTACCTTC | CASSQDGLQGPSTF
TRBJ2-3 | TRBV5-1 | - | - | TGCGCCAGCAGCGTGTCAGGGCAAGATACGCAGTATTTT | CASSVSGQDTQYF
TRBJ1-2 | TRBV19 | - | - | TGTGCCAGTAGTATAGGGACGGCGGGATCGTATGGCTACACCTTC | CASSIGTAGSYGYTF
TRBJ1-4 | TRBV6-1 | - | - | TGTGCCAGCAGTGACCGAGGGACTACTAATGAAAAACTGTTTTTT | CASSDRGTTNEKLFF
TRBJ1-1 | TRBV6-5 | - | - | TGTGCCAGCAGTTTACAGGGTATGAACACTGAAGCTTTCTTT | CASSLQGMNTEAFF
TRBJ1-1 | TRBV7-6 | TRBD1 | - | TGTGCCAGCAGCTTAGAGGGGGCTTCGGGCACTGAAGCTTTCTTT | CASSLEGASGTEAFF
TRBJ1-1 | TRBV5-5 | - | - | TGTGCCAGCGGCCCCACGCGGAACACTGAAGCTTTCTTT | CASGPTRNTEAFF
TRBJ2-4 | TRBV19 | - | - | TGTGCCAGTAGTCCTTCCAAAAACATTCAGTACTTC | CASSPSKNIQYF
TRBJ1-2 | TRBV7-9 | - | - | TGTGCCAGCAGCTCCGCCCGGGGGGACGACACCTTC | CASSSARGDDTF
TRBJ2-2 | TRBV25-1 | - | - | TGTGCCAGCAGTGAACTGGGGACGAACACCGGGGAGCTGTTTTTT | CASSELGTNTGELFF